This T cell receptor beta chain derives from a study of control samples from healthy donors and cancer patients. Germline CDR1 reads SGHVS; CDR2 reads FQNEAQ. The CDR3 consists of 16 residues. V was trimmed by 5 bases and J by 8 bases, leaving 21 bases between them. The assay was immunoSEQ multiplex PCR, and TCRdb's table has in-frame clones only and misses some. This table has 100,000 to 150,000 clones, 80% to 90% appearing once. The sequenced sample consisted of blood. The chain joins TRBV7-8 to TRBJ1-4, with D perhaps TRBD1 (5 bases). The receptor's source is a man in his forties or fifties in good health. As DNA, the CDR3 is TGTGCCAGCAGCCGCATCACTGGGACTAGAGGGGAAAAACTGTTTTTT. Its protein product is CASSRITGTRGEKLFF.